These 5 T cell receptor beta chains were sequenced from one sample in a study of cytomegalovirus exposure and HLA in healthy donors. Both 60 Vbeta primers and 13 Jbeta primers went into the PCR. The assay was immunoSEQ multiplex PCR, and TCRdb's table has in-frame clones only and misses some. This listing includes tens of thousands of clones. The sequencing sample was made of PBMCs. These receptor sequences come from a woman in her sixties in good health and CMV-seropositive.

V and J are TRBV19 and TRBJ1-1; 8 bases are shared with TRBD1. The CDR3 covers 17 residues. V dropped 8 bases and J dropped 1; count of bases not matched to a gene: 15. The germline gives CDR1 LNHDA, CDR2 SQIVND (reference sequence). DNA of the CDR3: TGTGCCAGTTCGATCCTCAGGGGGCGAGGGGCGAACACTGAAGCTTTCTTT. Translated, it gives CASSILRGRGANTEAFF. Based on the CDR3 plus reference TRBV19 and TRBJ1-1, the full variable domain is DGGITQSPKYLFRKEGQNVTLSCEQNLNHDAMYWYRQDPGQGLRLIYYSQIVNDFQKGDIAEGYSVSREKKESFPLTVTSAQKNPTAFYLCASSILRGRGANTEAFFGQGTRLTVV.

J is TRBJ1-5 and V is TRBV9; 10 positions agree with TRBD1. Unmatched junction bases numbered 3, after V lost 0 bases and J lost 6 bases. This CDR3 has 15 amino acids. Per germline, CDR1 SGDLS and CDR2 YYNGEE. This CDR3 is CASSVGTGGGQPQHF. CDR3 coding DNA: TGTGCCAGCAGCGTAGGGACAGGGGGTGGTCAGCCCCAGCATTTT.

The genes are TRBV11-2 and TRBJ1-1, with no clear D. Germline loops: CDR1 SGHAT, CDR2 FQNNGV. The V and J ends lost 1 base and 2 bases respectively, with 8 bases between them. The CDR3 spans 14 residues. The CDR3 DNA is TGTGCCAGCAGCTTAGGTTTCTTAAACACTGAAGCTTTCTTT. Its translation: CASSLGFLNTEAFF.

Worth noting for this clone: A read error may account for a junction end that differs from germline. The same CDR3 also results from other DNA sequences found in this sample. The chain carries TRBV15 and TRBJ1-6, with 11 bases matching TRBD1. In germline, CDR1 is LNHNV, CDR2 YYDKDF (reference sequence). CDR3 length: 15 amino acids. CDR3 region: CATSRTGTGGSPLHF. CDR3 DNA sequence: TGTGCCACCAGCAGGACCGGGACAGGGGGTTCACCCCTACACTTT.

The chain has TRBV27 and TRBJ2-7, with a possible D match to TRBD2 (6 bases). Trimming removed 5 bases at V and 12 bases at J, with 20 bases between. The germline V gene encodes CDR1 MNHEY and CDR2 SMNVEV (reference sequence). This CDR3 comprises 13 residues. The CDR3 sequence: CASSPQLRDWWYF. The CDR3 region has the DNA TGTGCCAGCAGTCCGCAGCTCCGGGACTGGTGGTACTTC.